The 21 T cell receptor beta chains presented below share a single source sample, sequenced in a study of T-cell reconstitution after alpha-beta-depleted transplantation in children listed by TCRdb under 2016. Libraries were constructed by PCR. Sequenced using an Illumina HiSeq 2500. TCR library preparation used molecular barcoding, with unique molecular identifiers applied to normalize quantification of the TCRbeta repertoire. TCRdb's own reprocessing of the public reads used fastp at Q25 and MiXCR and kept productive beta chains. When rows share a CDR3 protein, they turn into one entry using the most common DNA and genes. The sample table holds more than 200,000 distinct CDR3 sequences, of which approximately 9.8% were seen once. The ten largest clones represent approximately 4.7% of the sample. The input for sequencing was PBMCs from the stem cell graft donor, taken from the stem cell graft. The receptors here all came from a human donor who donated a stem cell graft to a child with SCID.

Ten or more counts support this clonotype. CDR3 nucleotides: TGTGCCAGCAGCTCCTCGGCCCACTCTGGAAACACCATATATTTT. Protein: CASSSSAHSGNTIYF. The chain links TRBV7-6 to TRBJ1-3; no reliable D call. Trimming stripped 4 bases from V and 0 bases from J, with 10 bases between. This CDR3 region has 15 residues. Germline values: CDR1 SGHVS, CDR2 FNYEAQ. The variable domain in full, completed from reference TRBV7-6 and TRBJ1-3, reads GAGVSQSPRYKVTKRGQDVALRCDPISGHVSLYWYRQALGQGPEFLTYFNYEAQQDKSGLPNDRFSAERPEGSISTLTIQRTEQRDSAMYRCASSSSAHSGNTIYFGEGSWLTVV.

This clonotype occurred many times. This sequence joins TRBV9 and TRBJ2-3; D is perhaps TRBD1 or TRBD2 (5 bases each). The V and J ends lost 0 bases and 5 bases respectively, with 13 bases between them. The CDR3 loop spans 15 amino acids. Germline loops: CDR1 SGDLS, CDR2 YYNGEE. The CDR3, as DNA: TGTGCCAGCAGCGTAGCTGGGATTGGGGGAGATACGCAGTATTTT. Translation: CASSVAGIGGDTQYF.

The sample holds many counts of this clonotype. J is TRBJ1-5 and V is TRBV12-3 or TRBV12-4, with 8 nucleotides matching TRBD1. CDR3 length: 17 amino acids. Trimming took 6 bases from V and 6 from J; bases not matched to a gene: 16. CDR3 nucleotide sequence: TGTGCCAGCAGACAAGGGGTGGGGACAGGCCCGACTCAGCCCCAGCATTTT. It codes for CASRQGVGTGPTQPQHF.

The CDR3 sequence: CASSKVPNTGELFF. CDR3 nucleotides: TGCGCCAGCTCAAAAGTACCAAACACCGGGGAGCTGTTTTTT. The rearrangement joins TRBV4-3 to TRBJ2-2, with D unresolved. CDR1 is LGHNA and CDR2 is YSLEER in the germline V gene. Trimming cost V 8 bases and J 2 bases, with 12 bases left between them. The CDR3 contains 14 residues.

There are many counts of this clonotype. The genes are TRBV12-3 or TRBV12-4 and TRBJ1-2; D gene uncertain. The CDR3 totals 13 residues. V was trimmed by 7 bases and J by 4 bases, leaving 13 bases between them. CDR3 protein: CASNPGSSYGYTF. The CDR3 DNA reads TGTGCCAGCAACCCCGGCAGTAGCTATGGCTACACCTTC.

This clonotype was seen repeatedly, ten times or more. The chain couples TRBV12-3 or TRBV12-4 to TRBJ2-1, with 12 bases matching TRBD2. With 6 bases clipped from V and 5 bases from J, the junction kept 5 bases outside the gene matches. The CDR3 has 15 amino acids. The CDR3 region is CASRPGLAGNNEQFF. The CDR3 region has the DNA TGTGCCAGCAGACCAGGACTAGCGGGGAACAATGAGCAGTTCTTC.

The CDR3 region is CASSLGPLGAGGVYEQYF. The CDR3, as DNA: TGTGCCAGCAGCTTGGGACCGCTAGGAGCGGGGGGAGTTTACGAGCAGTACTTC. The chain has TRBV5-5 and TRBJ2-7; 9 nucleotides agree with TRBD2. Trimming cost V 0 bases and J 4 bases; bases outside gene matches: 14. The length of the CDR3 is 18 residues. In germline, CDR1 is SGHKS, CDR2 YYEKEE (reference sequence).

This clonotype came up once. This chain uses TRBV11-1 with TRBJ1-3, with D perhaps matching TRBD1 (5 bases). Germline V gene lookup returns CDR1 SGHAT and CDR2 FQDESV (reference sequence). The CDR3 has 14 residues. Trimming shortened V by 4 bases and J by 0 bases, and 7 bases separated the two germline ends. CDR3 sequence: CASSWGTSGNTIYF. DNA for the CDR3: TGTGCCAGCAGCTGGGGGACCTCTGGAAACACCATATATTTT.

This clonotype occurred a few times. The chain couples TRBV30 to TRBJ1-1, with D unresolved. Germline V gene data show CDR1 as GTSNPN and CDR2 as SVGIG (reference sequence). V gave up 0 bases and J gave up 3 bases, with 11 bases separating them. The CDR3 spans 14 residues. The CDR3 is CAWSVGGADTEAFF. CDR3 sequence (DNA): TGTGCCTGGAGTGTAGGAGGTGCGGACACTGAAGCTTTCTTT.

This chain joins TRBV7-2 and TRBJ1-6; a weak D match, TRBD1 (5 bases). This CDR3 comprises 16 residues. The germline V gene has CDR1 SGHTA and CDR2 FQGNSA. V was trimmed by 5 bases and J by 8 bases, leaving 19 bases between them. In nucleotides, the CDR3 is TGTGCCAGCAGCCTACGCGGCGGCAGGGACTATTCACCCCTCCACTTT. It is translated as CASSLRGGRDYSPLHF.

This clonotype appeared many times. This rearrangement joins TRBV4-3 to TRBJ2-1; TRBD1 agrees at 7 bases. Germline V gene sequence: CDR1 LGHNA, CDR2 YSLEER. The CDR3 is 15 residues long. Losses at the gene ends were 4 bases for V and 7 bases for J; bases not matched to a gene: 10. For the CDR3, the DNA is TGCGCCAGCAGCCTGGGACAGCCCGGTGGGAATGAGCAGTTCTTC. This gives the protein CASSLGQPGGNEQFF.

This clonotype was counted at least ten times. The CDR3 here is CASSVGQLEGNEQFF. DNA for the CDR3: TGTGCCAGCAGCGTAGGACAGCTGGAGGGTAATGAGCAGTTCTTC. This rearrangement joins TRBV9 to TRBJ2-1, with TRBD2 as a possible D gene (6 bases). The CDR3 is made up of 15 amino acids. V lost 0 bases and J 7 bases, leaving 14 bases between the germline ends. Germline assignment: CDR1 SGDLS and CDR2 YYNGEE.

This clonotype turned up a few times. The chain joins TRBV6-5 to TRBJ2-3; D tentatively fits TRBD1 or TRBD2 (6 bases each). V shed 2 bases and J shed 2 bases, with 23 bases lying between them. CDR1 and CDR2 (germline): MNHEY, SVGAGI. The CDR3 is made up of 19 amino acids. In nucleotides, the CDR3 is TGTGCCAGCAGTTACCCTGGCCGGGGGCCAAGCCCACACACAGATACGCAGTATTTT. Protein product: CASSYPGRGPSPHTDTQYF.

In this sample, this clonotype turned up many times. The chain recombines TRBV5-1 with TRBJ1-6; D uncertain. The CDR3 length is 14 residues. Trimming stripped 4 bases from V and 8 bases from J, with 13 bases between. CDR1 and CDR2 from the germline V gene are SGHRS and YFSETQ. CDR3 DNA sequence: TGCGCCAGCAGCGACCAGCCAGAGGATTCACCCCTCCACTTT. Translating gives CASSDQPEDSPLHF. Looking up the rest from reference TRBV5-1 and TRBJ1-6 gives the full variable domain: KAGVTQTPRYLIKTRGQQVTLSCSPISGHRSVSWYQQTPGQGLQFLFEYFSETQRNKGNFPGRFSGRQFSNSRSEMNVSTLELGDSALYLCASSDQPEDSPLHFGNGTRLTVT.

V is TRBV4-2 and J is TRBJ2-7; tentative D call: TRBD2 (5 bases). This CDR3 has 14 residues. Germline lookup yields CDR1 LGHNA and CDR2 YNFKEQ. Trimming stripped 0 bases from V and 3 bases from J, with 9 bases between. The CDR3 sequence is CASSQDPGNYEQYF. The CDR3 DNA is TGTGCCAGCAGCCAAGACCCGGGGAACTACGAGCAGTACTTC.

This clonotype was recorded many times. The CDR3 spells CSAFRPSSYNEQFF. In DNA, the CDR3 is TGCAGTGCTTTCCGACCCAGCTCCTACAATGAGCAGTTCTTC. The chain links TRBV20-1 to TRBJ2-1; D unclear. V gave up 5 bases and J gave up 0 bases, with 11 bases separating them. The length of the CDR3 is 14 residues. The germline CDR1 and CDR2 sequences are DFQATT and SNEGSKA (reference sequence).

This sequence joins TRBV20-1 and TRBJ1-2, with TRBD1 identical over 10 bases. Germline values: CDR1 DFQATT, CDR2 SNEGSKA (reference sequence). The CDR3 runs 14 residues. J gave up 7 bases and V 4 bases, and 9 bases lay outside the gene matches. The CDR3 DNA reads as TGCAGTGCTATTTCGGGACAGGGGAGGGGTGGCTACACCTTC. Amino acid sequence: CSAISGQGRGGYTF.

This clonotype was seen repeatedly, ten times or more. DNA of the CDR3: TGCGCCAGCCAAGCGACAGGGGGTTTCTATGGCTACACCTTC. This gives the protein CASQATGGFYGYTF. The rearrangement uses TRBV5-1 and TRBJ1-2, with 9 bases fitting TRBD1. The junction had 8 bases not matched to a gene; V was cut back by 7 bases and J by 4 bases. The V gene's germline CDR1 is SGHRS and CDR2 YFSETQ. The CDR3 runs to 14 residues.

This chain joins TRBV5-1 and TRBJ2-3; unclear D gene. CDR1 and CDR2 from the germline V gene are SGHRS and YFSETQ. Trimming removed 3 bases from V and 2 bases from J, with 10 bases in between. CDR3 length: 14 residues. The CDR3 is CASSSSPNTDTQYF. In DNA form, the CDR3 reads TGCGCCAGCAGCTCCAGTCCTAACACAGATACGCAGTATTTT.

This clonotype was observed at least ten times. The chain uses TRBV5-1 and TRBJ2-7, with D unclear. This CDR3 region has 13 residues. V gave up 0 bases and J gave up 3 bases, with 7 bases separating them. In germline, CDR1 is SGHRS, CDR2 YFSETQ. The CDR3 nucleotides read TGCGCCAGCAGCTTGGCCGAGTTCTACGAGCAGTACTTC. It codes for CASSLAEFYEQYF.

This clonotype has at least ten counts. The chain joins TRBV18 to TRBJ1-5; TRBD1 agrees at 9 bases. Germline trimming cut 5 bases from V and 7 bases from J; bases unmatched to any gene: 3. CDR1 is KGHSH and CDR2 is LQKENI in the germline V gene. CDR3 length equals 13 residues. The CDR3 is CASSGGQGQPQHF. CDR3 DNA sequence: TGTGCCAGCTCAGGAGGACAGGGGCAGCCCCAGCATTTT.